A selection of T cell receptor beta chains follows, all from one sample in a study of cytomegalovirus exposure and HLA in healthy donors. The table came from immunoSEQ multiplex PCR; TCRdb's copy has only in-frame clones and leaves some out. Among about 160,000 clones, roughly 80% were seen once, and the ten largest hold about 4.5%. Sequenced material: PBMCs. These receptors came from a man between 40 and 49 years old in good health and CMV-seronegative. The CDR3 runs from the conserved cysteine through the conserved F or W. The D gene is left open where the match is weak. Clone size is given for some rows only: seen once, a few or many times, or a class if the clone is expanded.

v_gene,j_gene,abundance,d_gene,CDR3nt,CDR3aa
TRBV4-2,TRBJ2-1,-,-,TGTGCCAGCAGCTCCGTCTCGGATGAGCAGTTCTTC,CASSSVSDEQFF
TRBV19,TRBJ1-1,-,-,TGTGCCAGTAGTATCTTCTCGGGACAGAACACTGAAGCTTTCTTT,CASSIFSGQNTEAFF
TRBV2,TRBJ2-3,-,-,TGTGCCAGCAGTGCGGGGACTTCTAATACAGATACGCAGTATTTT,CASSAGTSNTDTQYF
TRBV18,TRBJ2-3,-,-,TGTGCCAGCTCACACTTACTAGTCCAGGATACGCAGTATTTT,CASSHLLVQDTQYF
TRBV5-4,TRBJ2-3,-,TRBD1,TGTGCCAGCAGCCAAAGGACAGGGGGCCTCGATACGCAGTATTTT,CASSQRTGGLDTQYF
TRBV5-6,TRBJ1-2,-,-,TGTGCCAGCAGCTTGATCAGTCAAGGCTACACCTTC,CASSLISQGYTF
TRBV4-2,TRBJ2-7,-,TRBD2,TGTGCCAGCAGCCAAGGGGGTAGCGGGGGCCTTTACGAGCAGTACTTC,CASSQGGSGGLYEQYF
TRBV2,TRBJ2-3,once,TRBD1,TGTGCCAGCACCTACAGGGGGCCTCGTGGCACAGATACGCAGTATTTT,CASTYRGPRGTDTQYF
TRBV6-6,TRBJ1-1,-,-,TGTGCCAGCAGCCAAAGACAGGACCAGAACACTGAAGCTTTCTTT,CASSQRQDQNTEAFF
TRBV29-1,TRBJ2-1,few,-,TGCAGCGTTGCCCACAGGGAATCCTACAATGAGCAGTTCTTC,CSVAHRESYNEQFF
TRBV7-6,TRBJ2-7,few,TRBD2,TGTGCCAGCAGCCCGTTGGGGACTAGCTCCTACGAGCAGTACTTC,CASSPLGTSSYEQYF
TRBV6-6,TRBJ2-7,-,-,TGTGCCAGCACATCATCTCACGAGCAGTACTTC,CASTSSHEQYF
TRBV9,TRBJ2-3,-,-,TGTGCCAGCAGCCTACTTGACGAAGCGGCTCGCGGGCAGTATTTT,CASSLLDEAARGQYF
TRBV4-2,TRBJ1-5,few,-,TGTGCCAGCAGCCCACGGACAGCCTCCGTGGGGAATCAGCCCCAGCATTTT,CASSPRTASVGNQPQHF
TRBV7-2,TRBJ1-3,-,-,TGTGCCAGCAAAATCTCGAGCGTTGGAAACACCATATATTTT,CASKISSVGNTIYF
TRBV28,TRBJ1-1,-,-,TGTGCCAGCAGCCGGACAGAGACTGAAGCTTTCTTT,CASSRTETEAFF
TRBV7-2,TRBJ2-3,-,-,TGTGCCAGCAGCTTAGCCAGCGGGACAGATACGCAGTATTTT,CASSLASGTDTQYF
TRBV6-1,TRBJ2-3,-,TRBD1,TGTGCCAGCAGGAACCGGGACAGGGGGGAAGATACGCAGTATTTT,CASRNRDRGEDTQYF
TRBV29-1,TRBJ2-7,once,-,TGCAGCGTTATTTCCTACGAGCAGTACTTC,CSVISYEQYF
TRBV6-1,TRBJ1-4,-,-,TGTGCCAGCAGGGCACAGGGTAAGGCTAATGAAAAACTGTTTTTT,CASRAQGKANEKLFF
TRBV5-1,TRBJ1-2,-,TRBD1,TGCGCCAGCAGCTCGGGGAACTGGGACAGGGGGTATGGCTACACCTTC,CASSSGNWDRGYGYTF
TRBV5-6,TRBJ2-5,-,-,TGTGCCAGCAGCTTGGTAGGCCAGGTTGACCAAGAGACCCAGTACTTC,CASSLVGQVDQETQYF
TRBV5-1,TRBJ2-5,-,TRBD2,TGCGCCAGCAGCTTTGAGCGGGGGACCCAGTACTTC,CASSFERGTQYF
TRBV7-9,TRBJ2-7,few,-,TGTGCCAGCAGTCATCCAGGTGGCGGGATCGGCTCCTACGAGCAGTACTTC,CASSHPGGGIGSYEQYF
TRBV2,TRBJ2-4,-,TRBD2,TGTGCCAGCAGTGAAGCACCGGGGGGGCCCATTCAGTACTTC,CASSEAPGGPIQYF
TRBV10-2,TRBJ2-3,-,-,TGCGCCAGCAGGAGCCCGAACAGGGAGTCGGCAGATACGCAGTATTTT,CASRSPNRESADTQYF
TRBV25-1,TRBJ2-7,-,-,TGTGCCAGCAGTGAGGCTGCAGTTTACGAGCAGTACTTC,CASSEAAVYEQYF
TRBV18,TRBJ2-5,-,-,TGTGCCAGCTCACCGAAGACAGGCAATCAAGAGACCCAGTACTTC,CASSPKTGNQETQYF
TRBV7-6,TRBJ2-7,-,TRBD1,TGTGCCAGCAGTAAACTTGACAGGGGATCCTACGAGCAGTACTTC,CASSKLDRGSYEQYF
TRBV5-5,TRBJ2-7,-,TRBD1,TGTGCCAGCAGTAGGGAACAGGGGTCCCACGAGCAGTACTTC,CASSREQGSHEQYF
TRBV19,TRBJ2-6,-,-,TGTGCCAGTAGTCCGGGGTCTGGGGCCAACGTCCTGACTTTC,CASSPGSGANVLTF
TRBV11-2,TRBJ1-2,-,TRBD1,TGTGCCAGCAGCTTCGGGCAGTTCGCAGGAGGGGGCGGCTACACCTTC,CASSFGQFAGGGGYTF
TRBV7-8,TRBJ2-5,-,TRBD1,TGTGCCAGCAGTAAAAACACAGGGGGTGGGGAGACCCAGTACTTC,CASSKNTGGGETQYF
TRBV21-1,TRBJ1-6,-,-,TGTGCCAGCAGCAAACCTGGCCATAATTCACCCCTCCACTTT,CASSKPGHNSPLHF
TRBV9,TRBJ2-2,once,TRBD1,TGTGCCAGCAGCGTAGACCCAGGGGGCACCGGGGAGCTGTTTTTT,CASSVDPGGTGELFF
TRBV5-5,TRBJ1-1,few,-,TGTGCCAGCAGCGGGCGGGGGTTGTCTGAAGCTTTCTTT,CASSGRGLSEAFF
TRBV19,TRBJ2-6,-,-,TGTGCCAGTGGCGGGGAATTCACGTCGGGGGCCAACGTCCTGACTTTC,CASGGEFTSGANVLTF
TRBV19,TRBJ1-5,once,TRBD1,TGTGCCAGTAGTCTCCAGGGGGCGAATAGCAATCAGCCCCAGCATTTT,CASSLQGANSNQPQHF
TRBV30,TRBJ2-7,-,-,TGTGCCTGGAAGGACAGTACCTACGAGCAGTACTTC,CAWKDSTYEQYF
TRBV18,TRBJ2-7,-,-,TGTGCCAGCTCACCAGGGACATTAACCTACGAGCAGTACTTC,CASSPGTLTYEQYF
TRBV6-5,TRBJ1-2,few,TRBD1,TGTGCCAGCAGTTACTCCGCAGGGGGAGAAGGCTATGGCTACACCTTC,CASSYSAGGEGYGYTF
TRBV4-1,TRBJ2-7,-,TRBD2,TGCGCCAGCAGCCAAGGCCCCGGACTAGGGATCTACGAGCAGTACTTC,CASSQGPGLGIYEQYF
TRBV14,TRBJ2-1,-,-,TGTGCCAGCAGCCCGCGGGACTCCGGGAAGGGCTACAATGAGCAGTTCTTC,CASSPRDSGKGYNEQFF
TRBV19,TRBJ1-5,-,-,TGTGCCAGTAGTACTAACGGACAGTTCGGTCAGCCCCAGCATTTT,CASSTNGQFGQPQHF
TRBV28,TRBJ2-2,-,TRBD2,TGTGCCAGCAGTGGACTAGATGTAACCGGGGAGCTGTTTTTT,CASSGLDVTGELFF
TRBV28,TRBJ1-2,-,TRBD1,TGTGCCAGCAGCCTGACAGGGAGCAAGGGCTACACCTTC,CASSLTGSKGYTF
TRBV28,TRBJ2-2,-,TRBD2,TGTGCCAGCACAAAACTCCACTCGGGGGGGGTCGGGGAGCTGTTTTTT,CASTKLHSGGVGELFF
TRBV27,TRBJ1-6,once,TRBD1,TGTGCCAGCAGGATCTGGGACAGCTCTTATTTGCACTTT,CASRIWDSSYLHF